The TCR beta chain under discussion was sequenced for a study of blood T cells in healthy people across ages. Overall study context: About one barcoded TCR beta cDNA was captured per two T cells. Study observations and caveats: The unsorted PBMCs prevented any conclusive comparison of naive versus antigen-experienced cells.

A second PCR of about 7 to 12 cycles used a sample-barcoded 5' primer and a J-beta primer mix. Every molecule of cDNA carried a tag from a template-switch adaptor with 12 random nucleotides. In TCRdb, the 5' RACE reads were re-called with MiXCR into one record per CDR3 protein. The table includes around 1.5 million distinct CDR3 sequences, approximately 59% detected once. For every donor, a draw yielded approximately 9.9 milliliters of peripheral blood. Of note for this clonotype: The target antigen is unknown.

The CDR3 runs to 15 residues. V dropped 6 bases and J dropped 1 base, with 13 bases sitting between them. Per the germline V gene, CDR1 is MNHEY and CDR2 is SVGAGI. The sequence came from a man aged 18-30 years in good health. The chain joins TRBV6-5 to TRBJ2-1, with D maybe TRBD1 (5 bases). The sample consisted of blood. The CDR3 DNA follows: TGTGCCAGCAGGCCAGTGAGGACATCCTACAATGAGCAGTTCTTC. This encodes CASRPVRTSYNEQFF.